Listed here are 18 T cell receptor beta chains from one sample, sequenced in a study of blood T cell repertoires in COVID-19. The table came from immunoSEQ multiplex PCR; TCRdb's copy has only in-frame clones and leaves some out. The repertoire has approximately 45,000 clones, 65% to 90% of them found once; the top ten carry just under 3%. Sequenced material: peripheral blood. The source of these receptors is a woman at least 80 years old with acute or convalescent COVID-19.

The rearrangement joins TRBV29-1 to TRBJ1-1; 9 bases align to TRBD1. Germline V CDR1 and CDR2: SQVTM, ANQGSEA. V trimming: 7 bases; J trimming: 0 bases; junction bases outside the gene matches: 3. The CDR3 runs to 13 residues. CDR3 in amino acids: CSGGTGMNTEAFF. CDR3 sequence (DNA): TGCAGCGGGGGGACAGGGATGAACACTGAAGCTTTCTTT.

V gene TRBV7-9 combines with J gene TRBJ1-4; D gene uncertain. Trimming left V 2 bases short and J 0 bases short, with 4 bases between. The CDR3 is made up of 14 amino acids. Germline V gene sequence: CDR1 SEHNR, CDR2 FQNEAQ (reference sequence). CDR3 sequence reads: CASSLSSTNEKLFF. The CDR3 DNA sequence: TGTGCCAGCAGCTTAAGCTCAACTAATGAAAAACTGTTTTTT.

The gene calls are TRBV27 and TRBJ2-7; possibly TRBD1 for D (6 bases). Trimming shortened V by 2 bases and J by 2 bases, and 7 bases separated the two germline ends. Per the germline V gene, CDR1 is MNHEY and CDR2 is SMNVEV (reference sequence). This CDR3 is 13 amino acids long. The CDR3 sequence: CASSLQGPYEQYF. CDR3 bases: TGTGCCAGCAGTTTACAGGGGCCCTACGAGCAGTACTTC.

This clone was seen a single time. The genes are TRBV28 and TRBJ1-3; 7 bases are shared with TRBD1. The CDR3 covers 13 residues. V shed 7 bases, J shed 4 bases, and the junction held 4 bases outside the gene matches. Germline V CDR1 and CDR2: MDHEN, SYDVKM. The CDR3 region is CASTTGQGNTIYF. Here the CDR3 DNA reads TGTGCCAGCACCACGGGACAGGGAAACACCATATATTTT. Filled out from reference TRBV28 and TRBJ1-3, the complete variable domain reads DVKVTQSSRYLVKRTGEKVFLECVQDMDHENMFWYRQDPGLGLRLIYFSYDVKMKEKGDIPEGYSVSREKKERFSLILESASTNQTSMYLCASTTGQGNTIYFGEGSWLTVV.

This clone was found a few times. The chain recombines TRBV6-6 with TRBJ2-2, with D possibly TRBD1 on 6 matching bases. The germline V gene encodes CDR1 MNHNY and CDR2 SVGAGI (reference sequence). The length of the CDR3 is 10 residues. Trimming removed 9 bases from V and 11 bases from J, with 10 bases in between. CDR3 sequence reads: CASGDIELFF. CDR3 DNA sequence: TGTGCCAGTGGGGACATTGAGCTGTTTTTT.

This chain joins TRBV3-1 (or the pseudogene TRBV3-2) and TRBJ2-1; D remains unclear. There are 12 residues in the CDR3. V dropped 0 bases and J dropped 10 bases, with 7 bases sitting between them. Germline V CDR1 and CDR2: LGHDT, YNNKEL (reference sequence). For the CDR3, the DNA is TGTGCCAGCAGCCAAGATAGCAGAGAGCAGTTCTTC. Amino acid sequence: CASSQDSREQFF.

The chain uses TRBV29-1 and TRBJ1-2; 11 bases agree with TRBD1. V shed 4 bases, J shed 5 bases, and the junction held 3 bases outside the gene matches. This CDR3 has 13 residues. CDR1 and CDR2 from the germline V gene are SQVTM and ANQGSEA. CDR3: CSVAGQGAYGYTF. In DNA, the CDR3 is TGCAGCGTTGCCGGACAGGGGGCTTATGGCTACACCTTC.

V usage is TRBV6-1 and J usage is TRBJ1-4; tentative D call: TRBD1 (6 bases). The germline V gene has CDR1 MNHNS and CDR2 SASEGT. The CDR3 contains 14 residues. Deletions cut 3 bases from V and 7 bases from J, with 12 bases between. The CDR3 DNA reads as TGTGCCAGCAGTGATCTGGCAGGGGCTGAAAAACTGTTTTTT. It codes for CASSDLAGAEKLFF.

V gene TRBV19 combines with J gene TRBJ1-3, with D hard to call. Trimming took 5 bases from V and 0 from J, leaving 14 bases between them. CDR1 and CDR2 from the germline V gene are LNHDA and SQIVND (reference sequence). The CDR3 consists of 16 residues. The CDR3 DNA follows: TGTGCCAGTAGTTCGGCAGGCACGAGCTCTGGAAACACCATATATTTT. It encodes CASSSAGTSSGNTIYF.

In nucleotides, the CDR3 is TGTGCCACCAGCAGAGCCGGGAGCTACGAGCAGTACTTC. Translated: CATSRAGSYEQYF. The chain joins TRBV15 to TRBJ2-7; TRBD2 might be the D (6 bases). CDR1 is LNHNV, CDR2 YYDKDF, per germline (reference sequence). The CDR3 extends over 13 amino acids. V lost 1 base to trimming and J lost 3 bases, with 7 bases between them.

V gene TRBV6-1 combines with J gene TRBJ1-4; 7 bases fit TRBD1. This CDR3 contains 14 residues. The junction had 3 bases not matched to a gene; V was cut back by 1 base and J by 7 bases. Per the germline V gene, CDR1 is MNHNS and CDR2 is SASEGT. In DNA, the CDR3 is TGTGCCAGCAGTGAAGAGGGACAGCCTGAAAAACTGTTTTTT. Translated: CASSEEGQPEKLFF.

V is TRBV7-2 and J is TRBJ2-3; 7 nucleotides match TRBD2. Trimming took 1 base from V and 6 from J; bases not matched to a gene: 4. This CDR3 is built from 14 residues. Germline-derived CDR1 and CDR2 are SGHTA and FQGNSA. The CDR3 DNA reads as TGTGCCAGCAGCTTAGGACTAGCTCGGGATACGCAGTATTTT. Encoded protein: CASSLGLARDTQYF.

This chain links TRBV12-5 with TRBJ2-7; perhaps TRBD1 as D (6 bases). The V gene's germline CDR1 is LGHNT and CDR2 FRNRAP. V was clipped by 7 bases and J by 0 bases, with 13 bases between them. The CDR3 covers 14 residues. The CDR3 bases are TGTGCTAGTGCCCCGAGGGGGAGCTCCTACGAGCAGTACTTC. Its protein is CASAPRGSSYEQYF. The whole variable domain, filled in from reference TRBV12-5 and TRBJ2-7, reads DARVTQTPRHKVTEMGQEVTMRCQPILGHNTVFWYRQTMMQGLELLAYFRNRAPLDDSGMPKDRFSAEMPDATLATLKIQPSEPRDSAVYFCASAPRGSSYEQYFGPGTRLTVT.

The rearrangement uses TRBV3-1 (or the pseudogene TRBV3-2) and TRBJ1-3, with unresolved D. CDR1 and CDR2 from the germline V gene are LGHDT and YNNKEL (reference sequence). Trimming removed 1 base at V and 0 bases at J, with 7 bases between. The CDR3 contains 15 residues. The CDR3 protein is CASSQGAYSGNTIYF. Here the CDR3 DNA reads TGTGCCAGCAGCCAAGGCGCTTACTCTGGAAACACCATATATTTT.

This clone appeared a single time. V and J are TRBV19 and TRBJ1-6; the D gene is possibly TRBD1 (5 bases). Germline values: CDR1 LNHDA, CDR2 SQIVND (reference sequence). V was clipped by 6 bases and J by 5 bases, with 17 bases between them. This CDR3 is 16 amino acids long. The CDR3 DNA sequence: TGTGCCAGTAGAGAGACAGCAAGGATGAATAATTCACCCCTCCACTTT. Amino acids: CASRETARMNNSPLHF. The full variable domain, in which reference TRBV19 and TRBJ1-6 provide the parts outside the CDR3, is DGGITQSPKYLFRKEGQNVTLSCEQNLNHDAMYWYRQDPGQGLRLIYYSQIVNDFQKGDIAEGYSVSREKKESFPLTVTSAQKNPTAFYLCASRETARMNNSPLHFGNGTRLTVT.

The V gene is TRBV3-1 (or the pseudogene TRBV3-2), the J gene TRBJ2-1; 10 nucleotides align to TRBD2. CDR1 and CDR2 (germline): LGHDT, YNNKEL (reference sequence). J was trimmed by 13 bases and V by 0 bases; bases with no gene match: 12. There are 16 residues in the CDR3. The CDR3 here is CASSQDVPLAGAPQFF. The DNA for the CDR3 is TGTGCCAGCAGCCAAGATGTCCCGCTAGCGGGGGCCCCCCAGTTCTTC.

The CDR3 spells CASSYSGRGVNTEAFF. The CDR3 DNA is TGTGCCAGCAGTTACTCGGGGAGGGGAGTGAACACTGAAGCTTTCTTT. The J gene is TRBJ1-1, the V gene TRBV6-5; perhaps TRBD1 as D (5 bases). V gave up 0 bases and J gave up 0 bases, with 11 bases separating them. This CDR3 is 16 amino acids long. Germline CDR1 and CDR2: MNHEY and SVGAGI.

The genes are TRBV27 and TRBJ2-3, with a tentative D call TRBD1 (6 bases). This CDR3 contains 15 residues. Germline V lookup: CDR1 MNHEY, CDR2 SMNVEV (reference sequence). Deletions cut 7 bases from V and 5 bases from J, with 19 bases between. CDR3 protein: CASTPLGARIDTQYF. DNA for the CDR3: TGTGCCAGCACCCCTCTGGGGGCGCGGATAGATACGCAGTATTTT.